These 31 T cell receptor beta chains were all obtained from the same sample, sequenced in a study of post-analysis software for immune sequencing data. Whole-study findings and limits: TRBV segments more frequent in patients than in controls numbered five and included TRBV5-6, TRBV5-1 and TRBV20-1.

The TCR beta cDNA libraries carried unique molecular identifiers. TCRdb redid the calling of the PCR reads with MiXCR, one entry per CDR3 protein. The table includes more than 450,000 distinct CDR3 sequences, 44% detected once. These receptors are not linked to any known antigen. The sequencing sample was made of blood. These receptors came from a girl between 5 and 17 years old with multiple sclerosis.

This clonotype was found a few times. The chain uses TRBV18 and TRBJ2-5, with 9 bases aligning to TRBD1. Per the germline V gene, CDR1 is KGHSH and CDR2 is LQKENI. CDR3 length: 16 amino acids. Losses at the gene ends were 3 bases for V and 5 bases for J; bases not matched to a gene: 10. The CDR3 sequence: CASSPPGQGIGETQYF. The CDR3 DNA is TGTGCCAGCTCACCCCCGGGACAGGGAATTGGGGAGACCCAGTACTTC. Combining the CDR3 with reference TRBV18 and TRBJ2-5 gives the whole variable domain NAGVMQNPRHLVRRRGQEARLRCSPMKGHSHVYWYRQLPEEGLKFMVYLQKENIIDESGMPKERFSAEFPKEGPSILRIQQVVRGDSAAYFCASSPPGQGIGETQYFGPGTRLLVL.

The chain combines TRBV30 with TRBJ1-2, with D tentatively TRBD1 (5 bases). Germline loops: CDR1 GTSNPN, CDR2 SVGIG (reference sequence). CDR3 length equals 15 residues. V lost 4 bases and J 2 bases, leaving 17 bases between the germline ends. CDR3 protein: CAWTGLLDWNYGYTF. The CDR3 nucleotides are TGTGCCTGGACGGGACTTCTAGATTGGAACTATGGCTACACCTTC.

This clonotype came up a few times. This sequence joins TRBV5-1 and TRBJ2-3; a possible D gene is TRBD1 (6 bases). V dropped 3 bases and J dropped 5 bases, with 10 bases sitting between them. The CDR3 spans 13 residues. Per the germline V gene, CDR1 is SGHRS and CDR2 is YFSETQ. The CDR3 protein is CASSSLQGDTQYF. The DNA of the CDR3 is TGCGCCAGCAGCTCCCTACAGGGAGATACGCAGTATTTT.

This clonotype was seen only a few times. CDR3 in amino acids: CASSLGGLLREQYF. In DNA, the CDR3 is TGCGCCAGCAGCTTGGGTGGGCTACTTCGGGAGCAGTACTTC. This chain uses TRBV5-1 with TRBJ2-7; D is ambiguous. CDR1 and CDR2 from the germline V gene are SGHRS and YFSETQ. Trimming pared 0 bases from V and 7 bases from J, leaving 14 bases between. CDR3 length equals 14 residues.

The chain joins TRBV12-3 or TRBV12-4 to TRBJ2-6, with D maybe TRBD1 (6 bases). V lost 6 bases and J lost 3, with 15 bases in between. The CDR3 extends over 16 amino acids. The CDR3, as DNA: TGTGCCAGCAGACCCAGACAGGAGTTTGGGGCCAACGTCCTGACTTTC. Its protein product is CASRPRQEFGANVLTF.

J is TRBJ1-5 and V is TRBV7-2, with 10 nucleotides matching TRBD1. J was trimmed by 1 base and V by 6 bases; bases with no gene match: 6. CDR3 length equals 16 residues. From germline, CDR1 is SGHTA and CDR2 FQGNSA. CDR3 in DNA: TGTGCCAGCAGACAACAGACAGGGGGCAGCAATCAGCCCCAGCATTTT. This encodes CASRQQTGGSNQPQHF.

Only a few counts were recorded for this clonotype. The V and J genes are TRBV12-3 or TRBV12-4 and TRBJ2-3; the D gene is possibly TRBD2 (7 bases). The V end was cut by 0 bases, the J end by 4 bases, with 17 bases between. This CDR3 spans 17 amino acids. CDR3 bases: TGTGCCAGCAGTTTAGCGCTAGGCGGGGGACACGCAGATACGCAGTATTTT. Its translation: CASSLALGGGHADTQYF.

The J gene is TRBJ1-2, the V gene TRBV25-1; D perhaps matches TRBD1 (6 bases). Trimming shortened V by 5 bases and J by 8 bases, and 15 bases separated the two germline ends. This CDR3 is 13 amino acids long. Per the germline V gene, CDR1 is MGHDK and CDR2 is SYGVNS. CDR3 DNA sequence: TGTGCCAGCAGTCATAACCACAGGGTCGGCTACACCTTC. Encoded protein: CASSHNHRVGYTF.

The gene calls are TRBV9 and TRBJ2-7, with a tentative D call TRBD1 (5 bases). Looked up from germline, CDR1 is SGDLS and CDR2 is YYNGEE. With 0 bases removed from V and 7 bases from J, the gap between germline ends came to 11 bases. The CDR3 is made up of 13 amino acids. CDR3 in amino acids: CASSVGGLGEQYF. The CDR3 coding sequence is TGTGCCAGCAGCGTAGGGGGCCTGGGAGAGCAGTACTTC.

The chain combines TRBV5-1 with TRBJ2-4, with a possible D match to TRBD1 (6 bases). The CDR3 covers 16 residues. The V end was cut by 1 base, the J end by 1 base, with 12 bases between. Germline loops: CDR1 SGHRS, CDR2 YFSETQ. The CDR3 DNA reads as TGCGCCAGCAGCTTGTCCAGGGGAGAGGCCAAAAACATTCAGTACTTC. Translating gives CASSLSRGEAKNIQYF.

This clonotype came up a few times. CDR3 nucleotides: TGTGCCTGGAGTGGATCAGGGGGTGTTTCAGATACGCAGTATTTT. This encodes CAWSGSGGVSDTQYF. The rearrangement uses TRBV30 and TRBJ2-3, with 7 bases fitting TRBD1. Germline CDR1 and CDR2: GTSNPN and SVGIG (reference sequence). V was pared by 1 base and J by 4 bases, with 8 bases of the junction left unmatched. This CDR3 spans 15 amino acids.

CDR3 protein: CSARDYRDSTQETQYF. CDR3 in DNA: TGCAGTGCTAGAGACTACCGGGACAGTACACAAGAGACCCAGTACTTC. The chain joins TRBV20-1 to TRBJ2-5; 7 bases align to TRBD1. Unmatched junction bases numbered 9, after V lost 0 bases and J lost 2 bases. CDR1 is DFQATT, CDR2 SNEGSKA, per germline (reference sequence). The CDR3 loop spans 16 amino acids.

This chain connects TRBV7-9 to TRBJ2-5; D unresolved. This CDR3 is built from 12 residues. Trimming removed 5 bases at V and 5 bases at J, with 9 bases between. Germline CDR1 reads SEHNR; CDR2 reads FQNEAQ (reference sequence). The CDR3 DNA follows: TGTGCCAGCAGCCGGATCAAGGAGACCCAGTACTTC. Its translation is CASSRIKETQYF.

The chain employs TRBV2 and TRBJ2-1; no firm D call. The CDR3 is 13 amino acids. Per the germline V gene, CDR1 is SNHLY and CDR2 is FYNNEI. Trimming pared 0 bases from V and 10 bases from J, leaving 10 bases between. The CDR3 sequence is CASSEALMGEQFF. The CDR3 bases are TGTGCCAGCAGTGAAGCCCTCATGGGGGAGCAGTTCTTC.

This clonotype was counted a few times. The CDR3 sequence: CASSFAHMPAYEQYF. In nucleotides, the CDR3 is TGCGCCAGCAGCTTCGCACACATGCCGGCCTACGAGCAGTACTTC. This chain connects TRBV5-1 to TRBJ2-7; D remains unclear. V lost 2 bases, J lost 2 bases, and 14 bases lay in between. The germline gives CDR1 SGHRS, CDR2 YFSETQ. The CDR3 length is 15 residues.

This clonotype was observed a handful of times. The chain has TRBV5-1 and TRBJ2-1, with 10 bases matching TRBD2. The J segment lost 4 bases and the V segment lost 4 bases, leaving 8 bases of the junction unmatched. The CDR3 covers 16 residues. Germline V lookup: CDR1 SGHRS, CDR2 YFSETQ. In nucleotides, the CDR3 is TGCGCCAGCAGCATTGCGGTAGCGGGGGGTTACAATGAGCAGTTCTTC. Its protein is CASSIAVAGGYNEQFF.

The table lists this clonotype with a few counts. CDR3 sequence: CASSQEGARRDDEQYF. CDR3 nucleotide sequence: TGCGCCAGCAGCCAAGAGGGGGCGAGGAGGGATGACGAGCAGTACTTC. This chain uses TRBV4-1 with TRBJ2-7; D possibly uses TRBD1 or TRBD2 (6 bases each). V lost 0 bases and J lost 5, with 17 bases in between. Germline CDR1 MGHRA, CDR2 YSYEKL. CDR3 size: 16 residues.

This clonotype was counted a few times. The rearrangement links TRBV7-2 to TRBJ2-1; 9 bases map to TRBD2. Germline V gene data show CDR1 as SGHTA and CDR2 as FQGNSA. CDR3 length: 16 residues. Trimming at V came to 1 base and at J to 4 bases, leaving 5 bases not matched to a gene. The DNA for the CDR3 is TGTGCCAGCAGCTTAGAGGCTAGCGGGGCTTACAATGAGCAGTTCTTC. Amino acids: CASSLEASGAYNEQFF.

J is TRBJ2-4 and V is TRBV18, with D hard to call. The DNA end lines up better with TRBJ2-7; the J call may be wrong. CDR3 length equals 13 residues. The V gene's germline CDR1 is KGHSH and CDR2 LQKENI. The CDR3 region is CASSPNVGYEQYF. CDR3 nucleotide sequence: TGTGCCAGCTCACCAAATGTGGGCTACGAGCAGTACTTC.

This clonotype has just a few counts. V is TRBV7-9 and J is TRBJ2-3; D is unclear. CDR1 SEHNR and CDR2 FQNEAQ come from the germline V gene (reference sequence). V gave up 7 bases and J gave up 3 bases, with 14 bases separating them. The CDR3 is 14 residues long. For the CDR3, the DNA is TGTGCCAGCAATCGGGCCCCAGAGACAGATACGCAGTATTTT. This translates into CASNRAPETDTQYF.

This clonotype was counted a few times. The chain links TRBV6-6 to TRBJ2-5; TRBD2 matches 10 bases. Germline V gene sequence: CDR1 MNHNY, CDR2 SVGAGI (reference sequence). The junction had 9 bases not matched to a gene; V was cut back by 0 bases and J by 5 bases. The CDR3 consists of 17 residues. The CDR3 DNA sequence: TGTGCCAGCAGTTACTCCGGGGCTAGCGGGGGTTCGGAGACCCAGTACTTC. This encodes CASSYSGASGGSETQYF.

This clonotype was counted a few times. V gene TRBV5-1 combines with J gene TRBJ2-7; D could derive from TRBD1 or TRBD2 (5 bases each). Looked up from germline, CDR1 is SGHRS and CDR2 is YFSETQ. There are 14 residues in the CDR3. V lost 0 bases and J 8 bases, leaving 15 bases between the germline ends. Written as DNA, the CDR3 is TGCGCCAGCAGCTTGGGGGACGGCGGTAGTCAGCAGTACTTC. Translating gives CASSLGDGGSQQYF.

This clonotype was seen only a few times. The chain joins TRBV6-5 to TRBJ2-5; D gene ambiguous. The V gene's germline CDR1 is MNHEY and CDR2 SVGAGI. There are 13 residues in the CDR3. V dropped 2 bases and J dropped 1 base, with 5 bases sitting between them. The CDR3 sequence is CASSYEAQETQYF. The CDR3 DNA sequence: TGTGCCAGCAGTTACGAGGCCCAAGAGACCCAGTACTTC.

This chain connects TRBV6-2 or TRBV6-3 to TRBJ1-5, with D possibly matching TRBD1 (5 bases). CDR1 is MNHEY, CDR2 SVGEGT, per germline. This CDR3 has 13 residues. V was trimmed by 7 bases and J by 5 bases, leaving 12 bases between them. The CDR3 coding sequence is TGTGCCAGCAAATGGGACGGGGATCAGCCCCAGCATTTT. It codes for CASKWDGDQPQHF.

The gene calls are TRBV25-1 and TRBJ1-1; no reliable D call. Trimming cost V 3 bases and J 1 base, with 12 bases left between them. Per the germline V gene, CDR1 is MGHDK and CDR2 is SYGVNS. This CDR3 spans 15 amino acids. The CDR3, as DNA: TGTGCCAGCAGTGACCTTCTCCAGTCGAACACTGAAGCTTTCTTT. Protein: CASSDLLQSNTEAFF.

For this clonotype: One end of the junction varies from germline; a read error may be responsible. This chain links TRBV5-5 with TRBJ1-2; unclear D gene. The CDR3 consists of 15 residues. Germline CDR1 is SGHKS and CDR2 is YYEKEE (reference sequence). CDR3 nucleotide sequence: TGTGCCAGCAGCTACGGTCGGGCACCTAACTATGACTACACCTTC. Translating it yields CASSYGRAPNYDYTF.

The gene calls are TRBV6-2 or TRBV6-3 and TRBJ2-3; D unclear. The CDR3 consists of 14 residues. Trimming took 4 bases from V and 2 from J, leaving 10 bases between them. Germline CDR1 and CDR2: MNHEY and SVGEGT. CDR3 sequence reads: CASSFSGLTDTQYF. The CDR3 DNA sequence: TGTGCCAGCAGTTTCTCCGGCCTCACAGATACGCAGTATTTT.

The chain recombines TRBV6-5 with TRBJ2-7; TRBD1 aligns across 7 bases. Trimming removed 8 bases from V and 0 bases from J; junction bases left unmatched: 7. The CDR3 sequence is 14 residues long. CDR1 MNHEY and CDR2 SVGAGI come from the germline V gene. The CDR3 sequence: CASERRGSSYEQYF. The CDR3 coding sequence is TGTGCCAGCGAACGCAGGGGGTCCTCCTACGAGCAGTACTTC.

This clonotype has only a few counts. The J gene is TRBJ1-2, the V gene TRBV20-1; 7 bases align to TRBD1. J was trimmed by 4 bases and V by 2 bases; bases with no gene match: 4. Per the germline V gene, CDR1 is DFQATT and CDR2 is SNEGSKA (reference sequence). The CDR3 sequence is 13 residues long. The CDR3 is CSARTGAGYGYTF. CDR3 DNA sequence: TGCAGTGCTAGAACAGGGGCCGGCTATGGCTACACCTTC.

This clonotype was recorded a few times. The chain joins TRBV5-1 to TRBJ2-1, with TRBD2 identical over 10 bases. The germline CDR1 and CDR2 sequences are SGHRS and YFSETQ. The CDR3 length is 14 residues. V shed 1 base and J 13 bases; nucleotides not matched to a gene: 8. CDR3 in DNA: TGCGCCAGCAGCTTGAATCTAGCGGGAGTAATCCAGTTCTTC. Translation gives CASSLNLAGVIQFF.

The chain is built from TRBV7-2 and TRBJ1-2; D perhaps matches TRBD1 (6 bases). Germline V lookup: CDR1 SGHTA, CDR2 FQGNSA. Trimming stripped 5 bases from V and 4 bases from J, with 14 bases between. The CDR3 has 14 amino acids. In DNA form, the CDR3 reads TGTGCCAGCAGCCCCGAGGGGGAAACCTATGGCTACACCTTC. Protein: CASSPEGETYGYTF.